One sample yielded the 19 T cell receptor beta chains listed below, sequenced in a study of T cell changes during pregnancy in multiple sclerosis. Data came from immunoSEQ multiplex PCR; TCRdb stores just in-frame clones and leaves some out. The sample includes around 96,000 clones, 90% to 95% of them seen just once. The material sequenced was peripheral blood, taken in the first trimester of pregnancy. The receptors stem from a female donor with multiple sclerosis, enrolled in a pregnancy study.

The chain combines TRBV14 with TRBJ1-1; the match to TRBD1 covers 9 bases. Unmatched junction bases numbered 4, after V lost 4 bases and J lost 1 base. The CDR3 runs to 15 residues. CDR1 SGHDN and CDR2 FVKESK come from the germline V gene. The chain's CDR3 is CASSPRTGENTEAFF. In nucleotides, the CDR3 is TGTGCCAGCAGCCCTCGGACAGGGGAGAACACTGAAGCTTTCTTT.

The chain uses TRBV27 and TRBJ1-2; no definite D call. The CDR3 has 13 amino acids. Germline CDR1 is MNHEY and CDR2 is SMNVEV (reference sequence). V lost 3 bases and J lost 4, with 9 bases in between. The CDR3 DNA sequence: TGTGCCAGCAGTTTCGCCGTCGGCTATGGCTACACCTTC. It specifies CASSFAVGYGYTF.

The CDR3 region has the DNA TGTGCCAGCAGCGAACCTGGGACAGGAGAGCAGTACTTC. Its translation is CASSEPGTGEQYF. The gene calls are TRBV7-3 and TRBJ2-7; 8 bases agree with TRBD1. The CDR3 is made up of 13 amino acids. The V gene's germline CDR1 is SGHTA and CDR2 FQGTGA. J was trimmed by 7 bases and V by 5 bases; bases with no gene match: 7.

The V gene is TRBV29-1, the J gene TRBJ2-2; D gene ambiguous. The CDR3 consists of 13 residues. V was trimmed by 0 bases and J by 4 bases, leaving 6 bases between them. The germline V gene encodes CDR1 SQVTM and CDR2 ANQGSEA. The DNA of the CDR3 is TGCAGCGTTGAAGAGTACAGCACCGGGGAGCTGTTTTTT. It translates to CSVEEYSTGELFF.

This chain joins TRBV20-1 and TRBJ2-1; no definite D call. Germline V gene lookup returns CDR1 DFQATT and CDR2 SNEGSKA (reference sequence). This CDR3 comprises 11 residues. The CDR3 DNA follows: TGCAGCGCCTATTTCTACAATGAGCAGTTCTTC. Its protein product is CSAYFYNEQFF.

This sequence joins TRBV27 and TRBJ1-2, with TRBD1 matching 12 bases. With 5 bases clipped from V and 7 bases from J, the junction kept 14 bases outside the gene matches. The CDR3 is 17 residues long. Looked up from germline, CDR1 is MNHEY and CDR2 is SMNVEV (reference sequence). CDR3 region: CASSHLRDRGRGAGYTF. CDR3 coding DNA: TGTGCCAGCAGTCACCTCCGGGACAGGGGGCGAGGGGCTGGCTACACCTTC.

V gene TRBV15 combines with J gene TRBJ1-1; D is possibly TRBD1 (5 bases). V lost 3 bases, J lost 0 bases, and 8 bases lay in between. The CDR3 is made up of 14 amino acids. Germline V gene lookup returns CDR1 LNHNV and CDR2 YYDKDF (reference sequence). CDR3 DNA sequence: TGTGCCACCAGCAGGACGACAGTGAACACTGAAGCTTTCTTT. Translating gives CATSRTTVNTEAFF. Using reference TRBV15 and TRBJ1-1 for the parts outside the CDR3, the full variable domain is DAMVIQNPRYQVTQFGKPVTLSCSQTLNHNVMYWYQQKSSQAPKLLFHYYDKDFNNEADTPDNFQSRRPNTSFCFLDIRSPGLGDTAMYLCATSRTTVNTEAFFGQGTRLTVV.

This chain uses TRBV5-4 with TRBJ2-2, with 10 nucleotides matching TRBD2. V dropped 7 bases and J dropped 1; count of bases not matched to a gene: 4. This CDR3 is built from 15 residues. Per the germline V gene, CDR1 is SGHNT and CDR2 is YYREEE (reference sequence). The CDR3 here is CASGERGGNTGELFF. The CDR3 DNA sequence: TGTGCCAGCGGAGAGCGGGGGGGGAACACCGGGGAGCTGTTTTTT.

This clone appeared once. This sequence joins TRBV10-3 and TRBJ2-3, with TRBD1 identical over 11 bases. J lost 6 bases, V lost 8 bases, and 4 bases had no gene match. The CDR3 is 13 residues long. Germline loops: CDR1 ENHRY, CDR2 SYGVKD. The CDR3 DNA is TGTGCCATCGGACAGGGGGCTAGGGATACGCAGTATTTT. It specifies CAIGQGARDTQYF.

The chain carries TRBV6-1 and TRBJ1-2; maybe TRBD1 (6 bases). The CDR3 length is 12 residues. Trimming removed 6 bases at V and 4 bases at J, with 9 bases between. The germline V gene encodes CDR1 MNHNS and CDR2 SASEGT. CDR3 sequence: CASRQGPYGYTF. The DNA of the CDR3 is TGTGCCAGCAGACAGGGCCCCTATGGCTACACCTTC.

The rearrangement uses TRBV5-6 and TRBJ1-1; D gene ambiguous. Trimming pared 0 bases from V and 0 bases from J, leaving 6 bases between. This CDR3 is 14 amino acids long. Germline CDR1 SGHDT, CDR2 YYEEEE. The CDR3 DNA sequence: TGTGCCAGCAGCTTGGACGGTTTGAACACTGAAGCTTTCTTT. Translating it yields CASSLDGLNTEAFF.

This CDR3 reads CASSLGQDPQETQYF. For the CDR3, the DNA is TGCGCCAGCAGCTTGGGACAGGACCCTCAAGAGACCCAGTACTTC. The chain recombines TRBV5-1 with TRBJ2-5; D perhaps matches TRBD1 (6 bases). V was clipped by 0 bases and J by 2 bases, with 11 bases between them. CDR3 length: 15 amino acids. Germline V gene lookup returns CDR1 SGHRS and CDR2 YFSETQ.

This chain links TRBV27 with TRBJ2-7, with a possible D match to TRBD2 (5 bases). V gave up 2 bases and J gave up 5 bases, with 16 bases separating them. The CDR3 runs to 15 residues. CDR1 and CDR2 (germline): MNHEY, SMNVEV (reference sequence). Written as DNA, the CDR3 is TGTGCCAGCAGTTTAGGGGAGAGGGTCTCGAACGAGCAGTACTTC. Its protein product is CASSLGERVSNEQYF.

J is TRBJ1-1 and V is TRBV4-1, with a weak D call TRBD1 (6 bases). The CDR3 runs 12 residues. Germline CDR1 and CDR2: MGHRA and YSYEKL. V shed 6 bases and J shed 4 bases, with 9 bases lying between them. The CDR3 reads CASRGGGTEAFF. The CDR3 bases are TGCGCCAGCAGGGGAGGGGGCACTGAAGCTTTCTTT.

V usage is TRBV13 and J usage is TRBJ2-7; 10 bases are shared with TRBD1. This CDR3 comprises 14 residues. Losses at the gene ends were 0 bases for V and 4 bases for J; bases not matched to a gene: 0. Germline V gene data show CDR1 as PRHDT and CDR2 as FYEKMQ (reference sequence). Here the CDR3 DNA reads TGTGCCAGCAGCTTAGGGGACAGGGGGTACGAGCAGTACTTC. Protein sequence: CASSLGDRGYEQYF.

The sample holds one count of this clone. The chain links TRBV10-3 to TRBJ2-6; 7 positions agree with TRBD1. The CDR3 has 17 amino acids. Germline CDR1 and CDR2: ENHRY and SYGVKD. The junction had 12 bases not matched to a gene; V was cut back by 6 bases and J by 4 bases. CDR3 sequence (DNA): TGTGCCATCAGCCAGGACAGGCGCCGTCTGGGGGCCAACGTCCTGACTTTC. Its protein product is CAISQDRRRLGANVLTF.

The CDR3 DNA reads TGTGCCAGCAGTCCCGGGACAGGGAATTATGGCTACACCTTC. This codes for CASSPGTGNYGYTF. V usage is TRBV2 and J usage is TRBJ1-2, with 9 bases lining up with TRBD1. The CDR3 consists of 14 residues. The V gene's germline CDR1 is SNHLY and CDR2 FYNNEI. The ends lost 5 bases at V and 5 bases at J; junction bases unmatched: 6.

This chain connects TRBV5-4 to TRBJ2-1, with D maybe TRBD2 (5 bases). The CDR3 loop spans 17 amino acids. The V and J ends lost 0 bases and 0 bases respectively, with 13 bases between them. Germline V gene lookup returns CDR1 SGHNT and CDR2 YYREEE (reference sequence). The CDR3 here is CASSLVVLAGSYNEQFF. The CDR3 nucleotides read TGTGCCAGCAGCTTGGTTGTTCTAGCCGGCTCCTACAATGAGCAGTTCTTC.

The J gene is TRBJ2-1, the V gene TRBV11-2; tentatively, D is TRBD2 (6 bases). V was pared by 4 bases and J by 8 bases, with 9 bases between. The CDR3 totals 12 residues. Germline values: CDR1 SGHAT, CDR2 FQNNGV. For the CDR3, the DNA is TGTGCCAGCAGCTCCAGGGAGGATGAGCAGTTCTTC. It encodes CASSSREDEQFF.